These 9 T cell receptor beta chains originate from one sample sequenced in a study of Ad26.COV2.S vaccination and SARS-CoV-2 variants. Treatment in this sample: some 20 received Ad26.COV2.S at low or high dose, single or two shots; about 5 received placebo; per-sample allocation not given. Collection of the samples took place on day 63 after the first injection of vaccine or placebo. TCRdb's table, derived via immunoSEQ multiplex PCR, lists solely in-frame clones and lacks some. Of 200,000 to 250,000 clones in the sample, 85% to 90% were seen once. The source material was peripheral blood, sampled in a trial of Ad26.COV2.S vaccine versus placebo. All receptors derive from a person between 18 and 60 years old who received the Ad26.COV2.S COVID-19 vaccine or a placebo.

This chain uses TRBV3-1 (or the pseudogene TRBV3-2) with TRBJ2-2; 8 bases are a match to TRBD1. CDR1 and CDR2 from the germline V gene are LGHDT and YNNKEL (reference sequence). Germline trimming cut 0 bases from V and 4 bases from J; bases unmatched to any gene: 10. The CDR3 covers 18 residues. CDR3 region: CASSQDSAGGAGTGELFF. The DNA for the CDR3 is TGTGCCAGCAGCCAAGATTCAGCAGGGGGCGCGGGCACCGGGGAGCTGTTTTTT.

This clone was seen a single time. V gene TRBV7-9 combines with J gene TRBJ2-3, with TRBD2 identical over 14 bases. Per the germline V gene, CDR1 is SEHNR and CDR2 is FQNEAQ (reference sequence). CDR3 length: 17 amino acids. J was trimmed by 0 bases and V by 4 bases; bases with no gene match: 3. The chain's CDR3 is CASSSGLAGVSTDTQYF. Written as DNA, the CDR3 is TGTGCCAGCAGCTCGGGACTAGCGGGGGTTAGCACAGATACGCAGTATTTT.

The chain is built from TRBV19 and TRBJ2-5; the D is unclear. Germline V gene data show CDR1 as LNHDA and CDR2 as SQIVND (reference sequence). The CDR3 length is 14 residues. The V gene lost 2 bases and the J gene lost 0 bases, with 7 bases spanning the gap. The CDR3 DNA follows: TGTGCCAGTAGTATAAGGGCCAACCAAGAGACCCAGTACTTC. It yields the protein CASSIRANQETQYF.

The rearrangement uses TRBV7-8 and TRBJ1-2; no clear D gene. Germline-derived CDR1 and CDR2 are SGHVS and FQNEAQ. The V and J ends lost 3 bases and 2 bases respectively, with 10 bases between them. CDR3 size: 14 residues. The CDR3 protein is CASSFNSANYGYTF. DNA of the CDR3: TGTGCCAGCAGCTTTAATAGCGCAAACTATGGCTACACCTTC.

The gene calls are TRBV27 and TRBJ1-1; TRBD1 might be the D (6 bases). The germline V and J ends were trimmed by 5 bases and 3 bases, with 10 bases remaining between them. CDR1 is MNHEY and CDR2 is SMNVEV in the germline V gene (reference sequence). The length of the CDR3 is 13 residues. The CDR3 nucleotides are TGTGCCAGCAGTCACAGGGTTGACACTGAAGCTTTCTTT. It is translated as CASSHRVDTEAFF.

The rearrangement uses TRBV4-2 and TRBJ1-1; D is possibly TRBD1 (6 bases). The CDR3 contains 18 residues. V was cut by 0 bases and J by 1 base, with 18 bases left in between. Germline lookup yields CDR1 LGHNA and CDR2 YNFKEQ. CDR3: CASSQDHPPGRGNTEAFF. CDR3 DNA sequence: TGTGCCAGCAGCCAAGATCACCCCCCGGGCAGGGGGAACACTGAAGCTTTCTTT.

V gene TRBV30 combines with J gene TRBJ1-2, with 7 bases lining up with TRBD1. The CDR3 consists of 15 residues. J was trimmed by 7 bases and V by 5 bases; bases with no gene match: 16. Germline V lookup: CDR1 GTSNPN, CDR2 SVGIG (reference sequence). The CDR3 is CAWHRGFLFMSGYTF. CDR3 DNA sequence: TGTGCCTGGCACAGGGGTTTTTTATTTATGTCTGGCTACACCTTC. The variable domain in full, with the rest retrieved from reference TRBV30 and TRBJ1-2, is SQTIHQWPATLVQPVGSPLSLECTVEGTSNPNLYWYRQAAGRGLQLLFYSVGIGQISSEVPQNLSASRPQDRQFILSSKKLLLSDSGFYLCAWHRGFLFMSGYTFGSGTRLTVV.

The V and J genes are TRBV7-2 and TRBJ1-5; D not certain. The germline CDR1 and CDR2 sequences are SGHTA and FQGNSA. Trimming took off 1 base at V and 1 base at J, with 8 bases between the two ends. The CDR3 contains 15 residues. CDR3 DNA: TGTGCCAGCAGCTTAGTAGGGTTCAGCAATCAGCCCCAGCATTTT. Encoded protein: CASSLVGFSNQPQHF.

This chain joins TRBV27 and TRBJ2-7; TRBD1 matches 8 bases. With 4 bases clipped from V and 5 bases from J, the junction kept 4 bases outside the gene matches. In germline, CDR1 is MNHEY, CDR2 SMNVEV (reference sequence). CDR3 length equals 13 residues. This CDR3 is CASSWDRYDEQYF. As DNA, the CDR3 is TGTGCCAGCAGTTGGGACAGGTATGACGAGCAGTACTTC.